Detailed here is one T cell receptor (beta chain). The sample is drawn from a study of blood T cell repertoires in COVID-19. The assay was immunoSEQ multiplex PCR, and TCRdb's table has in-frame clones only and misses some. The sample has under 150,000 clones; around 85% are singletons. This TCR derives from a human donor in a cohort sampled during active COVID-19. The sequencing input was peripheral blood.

The DNA for the CDR3 is TGTGCAGCCTGGCAGGGGCCGGGCACTGAAGCTTTCTTT. This gives the protein CAAWQGPGTEAFF. The chain is built from TRBV2 and TRBJ1-1; D may be TRBD1 (6 bases). This CDR3 is built from 13 residues. Germline loops: CDR1 SNHLY, CDR2 FYNNEI.